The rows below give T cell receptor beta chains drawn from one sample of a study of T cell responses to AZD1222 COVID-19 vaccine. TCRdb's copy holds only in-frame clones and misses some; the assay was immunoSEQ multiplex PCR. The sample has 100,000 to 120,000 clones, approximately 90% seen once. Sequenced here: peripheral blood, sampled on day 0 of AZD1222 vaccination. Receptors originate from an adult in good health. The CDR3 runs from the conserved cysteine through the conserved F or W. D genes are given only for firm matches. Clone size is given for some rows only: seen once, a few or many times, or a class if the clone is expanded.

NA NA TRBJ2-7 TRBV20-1 CSASRDSNSYEQYF TGCAGTGCTAGTCGAGACAGTAACTCCTACGAGCAGTACTTC
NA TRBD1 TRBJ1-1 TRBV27 CASSFTGGARSTEAFF TGTGCCAGCAGTTTTACAGGGGGCGCAAGGAGCACTGAAGCTTTCTTT
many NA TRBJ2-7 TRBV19 CASTPTGGIYEQYF TGTGCCAGTACCCCCACCGGGGGTATCTACGAGCAGTACTTC
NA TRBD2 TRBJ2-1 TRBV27 CASSLRHGGSHEQFF TGTGCCAGCAGTTTAAGGCACGGGGGGTCGCATGAGCAGTTCTTC
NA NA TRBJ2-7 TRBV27 CASSSRVPLGQYF TGTGCCAGCAGCTCCAGAGTTCCTCTGGGGCAGTACTTC
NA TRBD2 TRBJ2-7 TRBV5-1 CASSPLASGSVPSHEQYF TGCGCCAGCAGCCCTCTAGCAAGCGGGAGCGTCCCTTCCCACGAGCAGTACTTC
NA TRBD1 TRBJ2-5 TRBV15 CATSRDGGQGVKETQYF TGTGCCACCAGCAGAGATGGGGGCCAGGGGGTTAAAGAGACCCAGTACTTC
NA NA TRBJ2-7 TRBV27 CASRGGQNYEQYF TGTGCCAGCAGAGGGGGTCAAAACTACGAGCAGTACTTC
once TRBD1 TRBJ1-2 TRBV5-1 CASSPSRDSYGYTF TGCGCCAGCAGCCCGTCCCGGGACAGCTATGGCTACACCTTC
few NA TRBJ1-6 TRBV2 CASSGRAENSPLHF TGTGCCAGCAGTGGCAGGGCCGAGAATTCACCCCTCCACTTT
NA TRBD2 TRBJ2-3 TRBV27 CASSSGLAGTISTDTQYF TGTGCCAGCAGTTCGGGACTAGCGGGGACTATTAGCACAGATACGCAGTATTTT
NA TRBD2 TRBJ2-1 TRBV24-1 CATSDGGTSGIYNEQFF TGTGCCACCAGTGATGGGGGGACTAGCGGGATCTACAATGAGCAGTTCTTC
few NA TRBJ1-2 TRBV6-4 CASTPEGGSYGYTF TGTGCCAGCACCCCCGAGGGGGGAAGCTATGGCTACACCTTC
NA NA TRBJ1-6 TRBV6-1 CASSEVQGENSPLHF TGTGCCAGCAGTGAAGTACAGGGAGAGAATTCACCCCTCCACTTT
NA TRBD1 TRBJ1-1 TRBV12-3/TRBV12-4 CASSQDRETEAFF TGTGCCAGCAGTCAGGACAGGGAGACTGAAGCTTTCTTT
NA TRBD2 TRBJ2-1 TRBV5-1 CASSFLAGGNEQFF TGCGCCAGCAGCTTTCTAGCGGGAGGCAATGAGCAGTTCTTC
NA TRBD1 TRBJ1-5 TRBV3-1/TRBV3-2 CASSPHFPRSGQANQPQHF TGTGCCAGCAGCCCCCACTTTCCCCGCTCGGGACAGGCAAATCAGCCCCAGCATTTT
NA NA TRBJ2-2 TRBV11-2 CASSLDLGGNTGELFF TGTGCCAGCAGCTTAGATCTCGGGGGAAACACCGGGGAGCTGTTTTTT
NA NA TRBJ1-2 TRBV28 CASVQQGPSFYGYTF TGTGCCAGCGTCCAGCAGGGCCCTTCCTTCTATGGCTACACCTTC
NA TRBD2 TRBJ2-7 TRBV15 CATSRTLERGYEQYF TGTGCCACCAGCAGAACTTTGGAGCGGGGGTACGAGCAGTACTTC
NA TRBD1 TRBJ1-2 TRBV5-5 CASRGQEGGYGYTF TGTGCCAGCAGGGGACAGGAGGGTGGCTATGGCTACACCTTC
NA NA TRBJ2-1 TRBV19 CASSMGPRGEQFF TGTGCCAGTAGTATGGGACCCAGGGGTGAGCAGTTCTTC
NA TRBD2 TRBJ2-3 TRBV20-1 CSASPSGTGMSADTQYF TGCAGTGCTAGTCCTAGCGGGACTGGAATGTCGGCAGATACGCAGTATTTT
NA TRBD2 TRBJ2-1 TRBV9 CASSPLAGGLNEQFF TGTGCCAGCAGCCCCCTAGCGGGGGGCCTCAATGAGCAGTTCTTC
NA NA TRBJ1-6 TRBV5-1 CASSFGRTQPLHF TGCGCCAGCAGCTTTGGCCGGACCCAGCCCCTCCACTTT
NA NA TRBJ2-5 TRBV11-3 CASSLSRRTQYF TGTGCCAGCAGCTTATCCAGGAGGACCCAGTACTTC
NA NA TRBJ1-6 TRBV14 CASSQASYNSPLHF TGTGCCAGCAGCCAAGCCTCCTATAATTCACCCCTCCACTTT
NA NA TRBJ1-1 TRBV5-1 CASSLTAETEAFF TGCGCCAGCAGCTTGACAGCAGAAACTGAAGCTTTCTTT
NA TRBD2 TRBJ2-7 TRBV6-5 CASSPTSGAYEQYF TGTGCCAGCAGCCCCACTAGCGGGGCGTACGAGCAGTACTTC
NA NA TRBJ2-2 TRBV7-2 CASSLEGTNTGELFF TGTGCCAGCAGCTTAGAGGGGACGAACACCGGGGAGCTGTTTTTT
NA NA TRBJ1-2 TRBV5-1 CASSFQGDGYTF TGCGCCAGCAGCTTTCAGGGAGACGGCTACACCTTC
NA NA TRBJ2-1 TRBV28 CASRSSGSYNEQFF TGTGCCAGCAGAAGTAGCGGTTCCTACAATGAGCAGTTCTTC
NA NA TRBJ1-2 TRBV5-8 CASSLGGKAYGYTF TGTGCCAGCAGCTTGGGGGGTAAGGCCTATGGCTACACCTTC
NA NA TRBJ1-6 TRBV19 CASKQAINSPLHF TGTGCCAGTAAACAAGCTATCAATTCACCCCTCCACTTT
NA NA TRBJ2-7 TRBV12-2 CASRLAPSRAKGEQYF TGTGCAAGTCGCTTAGCGCCCTCGCGGGCCAAAGGCGAGCAGTACTTC
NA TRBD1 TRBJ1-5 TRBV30 CAWTRGSPSSGTGKTPDQPQHF TGTGCCTGGACCCGCGGATCACCCAGTTCTGGGACAGGGAAGACACCCGATCAGCCCCAGCATTTT
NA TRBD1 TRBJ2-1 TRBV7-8 CASSLRQGGNEQFF TGTGCCAGCAGCTTACGACAGGGTGGGAATGAGCAGTTCTTC
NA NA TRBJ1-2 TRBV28 CASSYLGGYTF TGTGCCAGCAGTTACCTAGGTGGCTACACCTTC
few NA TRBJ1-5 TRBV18 CASSSGGLQQPQHF TGTGCCAGCTCGTCGGGGGGACTCCAGCAGCCCCAGCATTTT
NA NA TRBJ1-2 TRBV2 CASSQGHPRDYGYTF TGTGCCAGCAGCCAAGGACACCCCCGAGACTATGGCTACACCTTC
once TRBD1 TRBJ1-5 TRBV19 CASRPDREPGQPQHF TGTGCCAGTAGACCAGACAGGGAACCGGGTCAGCCCCAGCATTTT
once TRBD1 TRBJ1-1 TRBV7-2 CASSLRDREYTEAFF TGTGCCAGCAGCTTACGGGACAGGGAATACACTGAAGCTTTCTTT
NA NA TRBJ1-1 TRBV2 CASSELMNTEAFF TGTGCCAGCAGTGAGCTCATGAACACTGAAGCTTTCTTT
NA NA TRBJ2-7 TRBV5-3 CARSLKGRIAEQYF TGTGCCAGAAGCCTAAAAGGCCGAATAGCCGAGCAGTACTTC
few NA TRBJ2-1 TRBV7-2 CASSSGPRSNEQFF TGTGCCAGCAGCTCAGGACCGCGTTCCAATGAGCAGTTCTTC
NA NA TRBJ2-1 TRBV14 CASSPGLSSYNEQFF TGTGCCAGCAGTCCGGGTCTGAGCTCCTACAATGAGCAGTTCTTC
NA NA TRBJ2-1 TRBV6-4 CASSPRLRGPNNEQFF TGTGCCAGCAGTCCAAGACTCCGGGGGCCTAACAATGAGCAGTTCTTC
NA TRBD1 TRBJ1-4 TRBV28 CASSLPRDRYQKTDLATNEKLFF TGTGCCAGCAGTTTACCCCGGGACAGATACCAGAAGACTGACCTAGCAACTAATGAAAAACTGTTTTTT
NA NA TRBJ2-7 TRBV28 CASSTISQSSYEQYF TGTGCCAGCAGTACCATTTCACAGTCCTCTTACGAGCAGTACTTC
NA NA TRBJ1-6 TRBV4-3 CASSQVSLSPLHF TGCGCCAGCAGCCAAGTTAGCCTTTCACCCCTCCACTTT